The entry below gives a single TCR beta chain sequence along with its context. These data originate in a study of T cell clones after liver transplantation. Study-wide context: Third-party-reactive TCRbeta sequences from pre-transplant mixed lymphocyte reactions served as antigen-independent comparators.

The data were produced by immunoSEQ multiplex PCR, yet TCRdb's version contains in-frame clones alone and is incomplete. Of roughly 80,000 clones detected, 80% to 85% appear once; the ten largest clones hold 0.4% to 0.6%. The sample in question was CD4+ T cells from blood, obtained 45 to 46 months after liver transplant. This clonotype was sampled from a human patient who received a liver transplant. Some T cells may arise from the graft donor.

CDR3 sequence (DNA): TGCGTCCGGAGGGCAGGGAGGCAGCCCCAGCATTTT. Translating gives CVRRAGRQPQHF. The rearrangement joins TRBV4-3 to TRBJ1-5; perhaps TRBD1 as D (5 bases). The CDR3 spans 12 residues. Per the germline V gene, CDR1 is LGHNA and CDR2 is YSLEER.